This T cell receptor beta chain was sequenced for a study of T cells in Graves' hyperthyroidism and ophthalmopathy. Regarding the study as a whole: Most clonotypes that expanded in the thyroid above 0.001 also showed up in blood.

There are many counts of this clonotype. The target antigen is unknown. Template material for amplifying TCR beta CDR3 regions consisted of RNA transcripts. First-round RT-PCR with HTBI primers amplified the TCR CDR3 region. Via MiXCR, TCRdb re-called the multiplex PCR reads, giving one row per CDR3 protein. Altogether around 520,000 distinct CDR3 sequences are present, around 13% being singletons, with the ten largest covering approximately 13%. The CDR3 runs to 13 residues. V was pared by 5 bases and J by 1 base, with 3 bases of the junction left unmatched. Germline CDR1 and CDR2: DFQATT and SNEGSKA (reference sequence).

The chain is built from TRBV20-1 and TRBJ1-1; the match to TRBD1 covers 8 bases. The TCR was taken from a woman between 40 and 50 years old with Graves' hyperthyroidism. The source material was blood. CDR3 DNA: TGCAGTGCTTCAGGGGGCGGGAACACTGAAGCTTTCTTT. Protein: CSASGGGNTEAFF.